This entry describes one TCR beta chain. The antigen is not known. Mismatch with germline at one junction end may stem from a read error. These data are taken from a study of OX40 agonist ivuxolimab in advanced cancers. Study information: Ivuxolimab, an antibody acting as an agonist of OX40 (CD134), was used to treat patients. Study conclusions and caveats: The investigators did not determine what antigen specificity the expanded peripheral T cells had. Expanded clones were, on average, more numerous in CD8+ T cells than in CD4+.

TCRdb's table, derived via immunoSEQ multiplex PCR, lists solely in-frame clones and lacks some. The data show 25,000 to 30,000 clones, roughly 90% seen once. The source material was CD4+ or CD8+ T cells sorted from blood, sampled in a trial of the OX40 agonist ivuxolimab. The TCR comes from an adult with an advanced solid tumor such as melanoma, head and neck, liver or kidney cancer.

CDR3 in amino acids: CASSLAGGDDSNQPQHF. The CDR3 DNA reads TGTGCCAGCAGTTTAGCAGGGGGCGACGATAGCAATCAGCCCCAGCATTTT. The chain couples TRBV7-6 to TRBJ1-5; 8 bases match TRBD1. The CDR3 extends over 17 amino acids. Germline V CDR1 and CDR2: SGHVS, FNYEAQ.